This entry lists 4 T cell receptor beta chains sequenced from one sample in a study of blood T cells in healthy people across ages (dated by TCRdb to between 2014 and 2017). Libraries were made using 5' RACE. The sequencer listed for this sample is Illumina HiSeq 2500. A second PCR of about 6 to 11 cycles was performed with a sample-barcoded 5' primer and a J-beta primer mix. The raw public data were reprocessed by TCRdb itself: fastp quality trimming at Q25, MiXCR clonotype calling, in-frame beta chains only. Identical CDR3 proteins give one entry, which carries the most common genes and DNA. This sample has roughly 1,300,000 distinct CDR3 sequences in its table, and 55% to 75% of those were observed once. Of the sample, 6.5% to 8% is held by the ten largest clones. The sample was blood. These receptor sequences come from a man aged 18 to 29 in good health.

This chain links TRBV27 with TRBJ2-5, with D possibly matching TRBD1 (5 bases). Trimming left V 3 bases short and J 6 bases short, with 11 bases between. This CDR3 is 13 amino acids long. Germline CDR1 reads MNHEY; CDR2 reads SMNVEV (reference sequence). Written as DNA, the CDR3 is TGTGCCAGCAGTTTCCAGGGTTTGAAGACCCAGTACTTC. The encoded protein is CASSFQGLKTQYF.

The V and J genes are TRBV27 and TRBJ2-7; 8 positions agree with TRBD1. Germline lookup yields CDR1 MNHEY and CDR2 SMNVEV (reference sequence). The CDR3 runs to 15 residues. V was clipped by 5 bases and J by 2 bases; unmatched bases: 8. CDR3 in amino acids: CASSQTGASTYEQYF. DNA for the CDR3: TGTGCCAGCAGTCAGACAGGGGCCTCCACCTACGAGCAGTACTTC.

The count of this clonotype is one. The chain combines TRBV7-2 with TRBJ2-7; 10 bases fit TRBD2. The CDR3 is 14 amino acids. Germline assignment: CDR1 SGHTA and CDR2 FQGNSA. Trimming removed 7 bases from V and 7 bases from J; junction bases left unmatched: 10. The CDR3 nucleotides read TGTGCCAGCATCCTAGCGGGAGCGGTCCATGAGCAGTACTTC. Amino acid sequence: CASILAGAVHEQYF.

As regards this clonotype: One end of the junction does not line up with germline, which may come from a read error. The V call is TRBV28, the J call TRBJ1-1; 8 bases map to TRBD1. Germline V gives CDR1 MDHEN, CDR2 SYDVKM. This CDR3 has 14 amino acids. DNA for the CDR3: TGTGCCAGCAGTCGGGACAGGTTGAAGACTGCAGCTTTCTTT. Encoded protein: CASSRDRLKTAAFF.